This T cell receptor beta chain was retrieved from a study of radiotherapy plus CTLA-4 blockade in lung cancer. For the study at large: Objective responses were documented in roughly 20% of patients, with disease control in around 31%. General study findings and limits: Blood-borne expansion of tumor-derived TCR clones followed radiotherapy plus ipilimumab. Interferon-beta and early blood T cell clone dynamics reportedly predicted response best.

Germline trimming cut 5 bases from V and 5 bases from J; bases unmatched to any gene: 15. Germline V CDR1 and CDR2: SGDLS, YYNGEE. The CDR3 runs to 17 residues. CTLA-4 blockade with ipilimumab, together with focal radiation, was given to patients with chemo-refractory metastatic non-small-cell lung cancer. TCRdb's table, derived via immunoSEQ multiplex PCR, lists solely in-frame clones and lacks some. This table has tens of thousands of clones, roughly 84% appearing once. This clone was seen a single time. Its antigen is not identified. The rearrangement uses TRBV9 and TRBJ2-2, with 7 bases lining up with TRBD2. The sequenced sample was peripheral blood, obtained from a patient treated with radiotherapy plus ipilimumab. This TCR came from a human donor with non-small cell lung cancer that progressed on radiotherapy plus ipilimumab. CDR3 nucleotides: TGTGCCAGCAGTACTCTAGCGGAACCGCGTGGGACCGGGGAGCTGTTTTTT. The encoded protein is CASSTLAEPRGTGELFF.